The TCR beta chain under discussion was sequenced for a study of blood T cells in healthy people across ages. General study findings and limits: Age brought a roughly linear fall in TCR beta diversity measured per million T cells.

The authors ran a second PCR of about 6 to 11 cycles using a sample-barcoded 5' primer and a J-beta primer mix. TCRdb passed the 5' RACE reads through MiXCR, listing each CDR3 protein once. There are about 1.8 million distinct CDR3 sequences in the sample; about 49% occur only once, and less than 2.5% lies in the top ten. Germline V CDR1 and CDR2: MNHEY, SVGEGT. The CDR3 totals 15 residues. V was clipped by 2 bases and J by 0 bases, with 7 bases between them. About this clonotype itself: Its target is unknown.

This receptor was identified in a woman aged 40 to 55 in good health. The sequencing sample was made of blood. This chain connects TRBV6-2 or TRBV6-3 to TRBJ2-2; D ambiguous. The CDR3 is CASSYKRANTGELFF. The CDR3 nucleotides read TGTGCCAGCAGTTACAAGCGTGCGAACACCGGGGAGCTGTTTTTT.